The 31 T cell receptor beta chains given below trace back to one sample, sequenced in a study of T cells in localized non-small cell lung cancer. The table came from immunoSEQ multiplex PCR; TCRdb's copy has only in-frame clones and leaves some out. The sample consists of 55,000 to 65,000 clones, around 90% of them appearing once. Here the sequenced sample was peripheral blood, taken before any cancer treatment. The receptors were gathered from a man aged 35 to 70 with stage I squamous cell lung carcinoma.

The chain is built from TRBV15 and TRBJ2-3; D is undetermined. This CDR3 spans 15 amino acids. V lost 4 bases, J lost 1 base, and 12 bases lay in between. The germline gives CDR1 LNHNV, CDR2 YYDKDF (reference sequence). CDR3 residues: CATSNREMGTDTQYF. CDR3 sequence (DNA): TGTGCCACCAGCAATAGGGAAATGGGCACAGATACGCAGTATTTT.

The chain combines TRBV20-1 with TRBJ1-5; no definite D call. Germline V gene lookup returns CDR1 DFQATT and CDR2 SNEGSKA (reference sequence). V was trimmed by 3 bases and J by 9 bases, leaving 9 bases between them. This CDR3 contains 11 residues. In DNA, the CDR3 is TGCAGTGCTAGGGGGAGTGGGCCCCAGCATTTT. Its translation: CSARGSGPQHF.

The rearrangement joins TRBV5-1 to TRBJ1-1, with 10 bases identical to TRBD1. The germline V gene encodes CDR1 SGHRS and CDR2 YFSETQ. V was clipped by 0 bases and J by 0 bases; unmatched bases: 8. The CDR3 is 18 amino acids. The CDR3 loop reads CASSLDPGQGTVNTEAFF. CDR3 in DNA: TGCGCCAGCAGCTTGGACCCGGGACAGGGGACGGTGAACACTGAAGCTTTCTTT.

This chain uses TRBV28 with TRBJ2-3; TRBD1 matches at 8 bases. Germline-derived CDR1 and CDR2 are MDHEN and SYDVKM. Trimming at V came to 5 bases and at J to 14 bases, leaving 9 bases not matched to a gene. CDR3 size: 12 residues. CDR3 nucleotide sequence: TGTGCCAGCAGTGCAGGGGGCCAAGGATGGTATTTT. Protein: CASSAGGQGWYF. The variable domain in full, with the rest retrieved from reference TRBV28 and TRBJ2-3, is DVKVTQSSRYLVKRTGEKVFLECVQDMDHENMFWYRQDPGLGLRLIYFSYDVKMKEKGDIPEGYSVSREKKERFSLILESASTNQTSMYLCASSAGGQGWYFGPGTRLTVL.

The chain recombines TRBV7-2 with TRBJ2-2, with D unresolved. The CDR3 is made up of 15 amino acids. Trimming took off 5 bases at V and 0 bases at J, with 10 bases between the two ends. Germline CDR1 reads SGHTA; CDR2 reads FQGNSA. The chain's CDR3 is CASSLRWANTGELFF. CDR3 DNA sequence: TGTGCCAGCAGCCTCCGCTGGGCGAACACCGGGGAGCTGTTTTTT.

The rearrangement uses TRBV5-5 and TRBJ2-1, with D possibly matching TRBD1 (6 bases). Germline assignment: CDR1 SGHKS and CDR2 YYEKEE (reference sequence). The CDR3 sequence is 15 residues long. Trimming pared 4 bases from V and 1 base from J, leaving 12 bases between. CDR3 sequence reads: CASSTGPLSYNEQFF. For the CDR3, the DNA is TGTGCCAGCAGCACAGGGCCCCTTTCCTACAATGAGCAGTTCTTC.

This rearrangement joins TRBV7-3 to TRBJ1-6; D uncertain. The germline gives CDR1 SGHTA, CDR2 FQGTGA. There are 15 residues in the CDR3. V shed 2 bases and J shed 6 bases, with 11 bases lying between them. Written as DNA, the CDR3 is TGTGCCAGCAGCTTAGGTGGGGTTAGTAATTCACCCCTCCACTTT. This translates into CASSLGGVSNSPLHF.

This clone was picked up one time. The chain recombines TRBV18 with TRBJ2-2; TRBD1 matches at 10 bases. This CDR3 is 16 amino acids long. From germline, CDR1 is KGHSH and CDR2 LQKENI. The ends lost 6 bases at V and 6 bases at J; junction bases unmatched: 10. As DNA, the CDR3 is TGTGCCAGCTCGCCCTGGGACAGGGGAGAAGCCGGGGAGCTGTTTTTT. It encodes CASSPWDRGEAGELFF.

The chain joins TRBV19 to TRBJ1-4, with 10 positions matching TRBD1. There are 15 residues in the CDR3. The J segment lost 6 bases and the V segment lost 4 bases, leaving 5 bases of the junction unmatched. The germline V gene has CDR1 LNHDA and CDR2 SQIVND (reference sequence). The CDR3 reads CASSSPTGGYEKLFF. The CDR3 DNA sequence: TGTGCCAGTAGTAGTCCGACAGGGGGCTATGAAAAACTGTTTTTT.

V usage is TRBV29-1 and J usage is TRBJ2-7; tentatively, D is TRBD2 (5 bases). The germline V gene has CDR1 SQVTM and CDR2 ANQGSEA. Trimming left V 5 bases short and J 4 bases short, with 6 bases between. The CDR3 runs 10 residues. The CDR3, as DNA: TGCAGCGTTAGAGGGTACGAGCAGTACTTC. Residues: CSVRGYEQYF.

The gene calls are TRBV30 and TRBJ1-1, with D tentatively TRBD1 (6 bases). CDR3 size: 14 residues. CDR1 is GTSNPN, CDR2 SVGIG, per germline (reference sequence). V dropped 5 bases and J dropped 4 bases, with 17 bases sitting between them. CDR3 amino acids: CAWFGLGASTEAFF. CDR3 bases: TGTGCCTGGTTTGGTCTGGGGGCGAGCACTGAAGCTTTCTTT. Drawing the rest from reference TRBV30 and TRBJ1-1, the complete variable domain is SQTIHQWPATLVQPVGSPLSLECTVEGTSNPNLYWYRQAAGRGLQLLFYSVGIGQISSEVPQNLSASRPQDRQFILSSKKLLLSDSGFYLCAWFGLGASTEAFFGQGTRLTVV.

J is TRBJ2-1 and V is TRBV30, with D perhaps TRBD2 (7 bases). Germline lookup yields CDR1 GTSNPN and CDR2 SVGIG (reference sequence). The CDR3 covers 13 residues. V shed 8 bases and J shed 4 bases, with 15 bases lying between them. The CDR3 coding sequence is TGTGCCAAAGGAGGGGGGGGGTACAATGAGCAGTTCTTC. Translating gives CAKGGGGYNEQFF.

CDR3 loop: CASIPGRAFQETQYF. Here the CDR3 DNA reads TGTGCCAGTATTCCAGGGAGGGCCTTCCAAGAGACCCAGTACTTC. The chain links TRBV7-2 to TRBJ2-5; 7 nucleotides align to TRBD2. V shed 9 bases, J shed 1 base, and the junction held 11 bases outside the gene matches. Per the germline V gene, CDR1 is SGHTA and CDR2 is FQGNSA. CDR3 size: 15 residues.

This clone occurred once. In nucleotides, the CDR3 is TGTGCCAGCAAACCATTCCGACAGCCGTCTATTAATCAGCCCCAGCATTTT. This translates into CASKPFRQPSINQPQHF. This chain connects TRBV28 to TRBJ1-5; perhaps TRBD1 as D (5 bases). V was pared by 7 bases and J by 4 bases, with 23 bases between. CDR1 is MDHEN, CDR2 SYDVKM, per germline. The CDR3 spans 17 residues. The variable domain in full, with the rest retrieved from reference TRBV28 and TRBJ1-5, is DVKVTQSSRYLVKRTGEKVFLECVQDMDHENMFWYRQDPGLGLRLIYFSYDVKMKEKGDIPEGYSVSREKKERFSLILESASTNQTSMYLCASKPFRQPSINQPQHFGDGTRLSIL.

This chain joins TRBV18 and TRBJ1-2, with a tentative D call TRBD1 (5 bases). Looked up from germline, CDR1 is KGHSH and CDR2 is LQKENI. This CDR3 contains 11 residues. The V end was cut by 3 bases, the J end by 6 bases, with 5 bases between. CDR3 region: CASSPTDGYTF. CDR3 in DNA: TGTGCCAGCTCACCGACAGATGGCTACACCTTC.

V gene TRBV19 combines with J gene TRBJ1-2; TRBD1 aligns across 11 bases. This CDR3 is 15 amino acids long. Germline CDR1 and CDR2: LNHDA and SQIVND (reference sequence). J was trimmed by 7 bases and V by 1 base; bases with no gene match: 5. The DNA for the CDR3 is TGTGCCAGTAGTATAGGAAGGGACAGGGGGTCTGGCTACACCTTC. Translated: CASSIGRDRGSGYTF. Full variable domain (remainder filled in from reference TRBV19 and TRBJ1-2): DGGITQSPKYLFRKEGQNVTLSCEQNLNHDAMYWYRQDPGQGLRLIYYSQIVNDFQKGDIAEGYSVSREKKESFPLTVTSAQKNPTAFYLCASSIGRDRGSGYTFGSGTRLTVV.

The chain carries TRBV4-1 and TRBJ1-1; 8 nucleotides line up with TRBD1. CDR1 MGHRA and CDR2 YSYEKL come from the germline V gene. This CDR3 has 14 residues. V was pared by 2 bases and J by 11 bases, with 10 bases of the junction left unmatched. For the CDR3, the DNA is TGCGCCAGCAGCCAACCTCGACAGGGGCCGCTGGCTTTCTTT. It codes for CASSQPRQGPLAFF.

CDR3 in amino acids: CASSYSEARPQHF. The CDR3 DNA is TGTGCCAGCAGTTACTCGGAGGCGAGGCCCCAGCATTTT. This sequence joins TRBV6-5 and TRBJ1-5; D is uncertain. The germline V gene has CDR1 MNHEY and CDR2 SVGAGI. V lost 0 bases, J lost 9 bases, and 9 bases lay in between. The CDR3 runs 13 residues.

In its sample, this clone is medium-sized. The chain is built from TRBV5-5 and TRBJ2-2; 7 bases line up with TRBD1. The CDR3 has 15 amino acids. V lost 9 bases, J lost 1 base, and 9 bases stayed unmatched. Germline V CDR1 and CDR2: SGHKS, YYEKEE (reference sequence). The CDR3 is CATGDREKNTGELFF. Here the CDR3 DNA reads TGTGCCACCGGCGACAGGGAAAAGAACACCGGGGAGCTGTTTTTT. Full variable domain (outside the CDR3, taken from reference TRBV5-5 and TRBJ2-2): DAGVTQSPTHLIKTRGQQVTLRCSPISGHKSVSWYQQVLGQGPQFIFQYYEKEERGRGNFPDRFSARQFPNYSSELNVNALLLGDSALYLCATGDREKNTGELFFGEGSRLTVL.

J is TRBJ2-3 and V is TRBV5-1; 11 bases align to TRBD1. The CDR3 covers 16 residues. J lost 6 bases, V lost 2 bases, and 8 bases had no gene match. Germline V gene sequence: CDR1 SGHRS, CDR2 YFSETQ. The CDR3 nucleotides read TGCGCCAGCAGCTTTGGGCCGGGACAGGGGGAGGATACGCAGTATTTT. Protein sequence: CASSFGPGQGEDTQYF.

The rearrangement joins TRBV10-1 to TRBJ2-7, with a weak D call TRBD1 (5 bases). V gave up 0 bases and J gave up 5 bases, with 17 bases separating them. CDR3 length: 16 residues. The germline gives CDR1 WNHNN, CDR2 SYGVQD (reference sequence). CDR3 nucleotide sequence: TGCGCCAGCAGTGAGTCTGGCCAGGGTAGAAGCGACGAGCAGTACTTC. Translating it yields CASSESGQGRSDEQYF.

The rearrangement uses TRBV30 and TRBJ1-1, with TRBD1 identical over 8 bases. Germline trimming cut 5 bases from V and 2 bases from J; bases unmatched to any gene: 1. The germline CDR1 and CDR2 sequences are GTSNPN and SVGIG (reference sequence). The CDR3 runs to 12 residues. Here the CDR3 DNA reads TGTGCCTGGGGGACAGGAAACACTGAAGCTTTCTTT. As protein: CAWGTGNTEAFF.

This sequence joins TRBV7-6 and TRBJ1-2; D is undetermined. Per germline, CDR1 SGHVS and CDR2 FNYEAQ. V was shortened by 5 bases and J by 1 base, with 11 bases between the two germline ends. CDR3 size: 14 residues. The CDR3 nucleotides are TGTGCCAGCAGCCCCTATGCCGTTAACTATGGCTACACCTTC. Its translation: CASSPYAVNYGYTF.

The gene calls are TRBV4-2 and TRBJ2-5, with 8 bases matching TRBD2. CDR1 and CDR2 (germline): LGHNA, YNFKEQ. The V segment lost 4 bases and the J segment 3 bases; nucleotides outside the gene matches: 4. The CDR3 loop spans 14 amino acids. CDR3 nucleotide sequence: TGTGCCAGCAGCCGAGGGCGGGGGGAAGAGACCCAGTACTTC. Translated, it gives CASSRGRGEETQYF.

The rearrangement joins TRBV2 to TRBJ2-1; the D gene is possibly TRBD1 (5 bases). V lost 6 bases, J lost 0 bases, and 12 bases lay in between. Per germline, CDR1 SNHLY and CDR2 FYNNEI. The CDR3 sequence is 15 residues long. The CDR3 here is CASRRGYSSYNEQFF. CDR3 coding DNA: TGTGCCAGCAGAAGGGGCTATAGCTCCTACAATGAGCAGTTCTTC.

The CDR3 bases are TGTGCCAGCAGCCGAGGCTCCTACAATGAGCAGTTCTTC. Residues: CASSRGSYNEQFF. V and J are TRBV5-8 and TRBJ2-1; the D is unclear. Germline V CDR1 and CDR2: SGHTS, YDEGEE. V lost 4 bases to trimming and J lost 0 bases, with 5 bases between them. There are 13 residues in the CDR3.

V usage is TRBV11-2 and J usage is TRBJ2-1; 8 bases match TRBD1. Trimming removed 2 bases from V and 6 bases from J; junction bases left unmatched: 12. Germline V gives CDR1 SGHAT, CDR2 FQNNGV. CDR3 size: 17 residues. This CDR3 is CASSLFRRGTGGNEQFF. CDR3 sequence (DNA): TGTGCCAGCAGCTTATTTAGGAGGGGGACAGGAGGCAATGAGCAGTTCTTC.

J is TRBJ1-2 and V is TRBV7-2; TRBD1 matches 7 bases. CDR1 is SGHTA and CDR2 is FQGNSA in the germline V gene. There are 14 residues in the CDR3. V was pared by 3 bases and J by 4 bases, with 5 bases of the junction left unmatched. CDR3 sequence: CASSLKGQSYGYTF. In DNA, the CDR3 is TGTGCCAGCAGCTTGAAGGGACAGTCCTATGGCTACACCTTC.

The chain has TRBV5-1 and TRBJ1-4, with a weak D call TRBD1 (6 bases). Germline lookup yields CDR1 SGHRS and CDR2 YFSETQ. The CDR3 is made up of 15 amino acids. V gave up 4 bases and J gave up 7 bases, with 17 bases separating them. The CDR3 sequence is CASSPGGGLSEKLFF. For the CDR3, the DNA is TGCGCCAGCAGCCCCGGGGGGGGGCTAAGTGAAAAACTGTTTTTT.

V usage is TRBV28 and J usage is TRBJ2-7; D is undetermined. Germline CDR1 MDHEN, CDR2 SYDVKM. CDR3 length: 13 amino acids. V lost 2 bases and J 8 bases, leaving 13 bases between the germline ends. CDR3 bases: TGTGCCAGCAGTTTAAATAGCAGACCCAAGCAGTACTTC. The encoded protein is CASSLNSRPKQYF.

In its sample, this clone was seen once. The rearrangement links TRBV4-3 to TRBJ1-2; 7 bases fit TRBD1. This CDR3 contains 14 residues. Per the germline V gene, CDR1 is LGHNA and CDR2 is YSLEER. With 2 bases clipped from V and 2 bases from J, the junction kept 2 bases outside the gene matches. The CDR3 coding sequence is TGCGCCAGCAGCCAAACAGGGGACAACTATGGCTACACCTTC. Amino acid sequence: CASSQTGDNYGYTF.